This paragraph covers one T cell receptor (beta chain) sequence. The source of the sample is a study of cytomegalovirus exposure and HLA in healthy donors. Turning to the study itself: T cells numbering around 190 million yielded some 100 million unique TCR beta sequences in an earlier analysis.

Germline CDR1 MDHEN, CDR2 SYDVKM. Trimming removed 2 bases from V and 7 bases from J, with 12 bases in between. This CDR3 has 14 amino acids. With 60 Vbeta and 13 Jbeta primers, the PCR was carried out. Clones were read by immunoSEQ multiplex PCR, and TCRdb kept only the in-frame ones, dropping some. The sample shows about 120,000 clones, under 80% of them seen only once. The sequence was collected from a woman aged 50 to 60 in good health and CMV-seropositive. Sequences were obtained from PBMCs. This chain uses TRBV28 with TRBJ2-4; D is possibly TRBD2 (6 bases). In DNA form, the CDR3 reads TGTGCCAGCAGTTTACCGGGGCGGGACAACATTCAGTACTTC. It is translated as CASSLPGRDNIQYF. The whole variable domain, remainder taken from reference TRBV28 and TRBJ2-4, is DVKVTQSSRYLVKRTGEKVFLECVQDMDHENMFWYRQDPGLGLRLIYFSYDVKMKEKGDIPEGYSVSREKKERFSLILESASTNQTSMYLCASSLPGRDNIQYFGAGTRLSVL.